Below are 4 T cell receptor beta chains sequenced from a single sample in a study of blood T cells in healthy people across ages. PCR was performed a second time for roughly 7 to 12 cycles using a sample-barcoded 5' primer and a J-beta primer mix. A single record per CDR3 protein comes from TCRdb applying MiXCR to the 5' RACE reads. This sample has fewer than 1,000,000 distinct CDR3 sequences, with roughly 44% found just once. Sample: blood. These receptors were taken from a man in his 60s in good health.

The chain links TRBV7-9 to TRBJ1-2; D remains unclear. Trimming stripped 5 bases from V and 8 bases from J, with 12 bases between. Germline V gene sequence: CDR1 SEHNR, CDR2 FQNEAQ (reference sequence). The CDR3 consists of 12 residues. The CDR3, as DNA: TGTGCCAGCAGCACTGGGGTTTGGGGCTACACCTTC. Encoded protein: CASSTGVWGYTF.

This clonotype has ten or more counts. The chain links TRBV5-6 to TRBJ1-2, with D maybe TRBD1 (6 bases). The ends were cut back, 3 bases at V and 8 bases at J, with 11 bases in the middle. This CDR3 region has 12 residues. Germline V CDR1 and CDR2: SGHDT, YYEEEE. CDR3 coding DNA: TGTGCCAGCAGCTACAGGGCTAACGGCTACACCTTC. Its protein is CASSYRANGYTF. The full variable domain, completed using reference TRBV5-6 and TRBJ1-2, is DAGVTQSPTHLIKTRGQQVTLRCSPKSGHDTVSWYQQALGQGPQFIFQYYEEEERQRGNFPDRFSGHQFPNYSSELNVNALLLGDSALYLCASSYRANGYTFGSGTRLTVV.

V usage is TRBV2 and J usage is TRBJ2-7, with D perhaps TRBD2 (6 bases). The CDR3 totals 15 residues. V was shortened by 4 bases and J by 0 bases, with 13 bases between the two germline ends. CDR1 SNHLY and CDR2 FYNNEI come from the germline V gene. The DNA for the CDR3 is TGTGCCAGCAGTGCTTTCCGGGACTCCTCCTACGAGCAGTACTTC. The encoded protein is CASSAFRDSSYEQYF.

The genes are TRBV2 and TRBJ2-7; D gene uncertain. The CDR3 covers 13 residues. In germline, CDR1 is SNHLY, CDR2 FYNNEI. V shed 7 bases and J shed 1 base, with 11 bases lying between them. CDR3 nucleotides: TGTGCCAGCACCGGCGACGGTTCCTACGAGCAGTACTTC. Residues: CASTGDGSYEQYF.